The TCR beta chain described here comes from a study of blood T cell repertoires in COVID-19 (dated by TCRdb to about 2020). With respect to the entire study: Collaborator samples came from the United States, Italy and Spain and covered acute and convalescent phases of COVID-19. The material from the prospective study consisted of cDNA or gDNA derived from T cells, B-cell-depleted T cells, or PBMCs. The dataset comprised deeply sampled blood TCRbeta repertoires from subjects exposed to, actively infected with, or recovered from COVID-19. A freely available public database, intended as a resource for researchers studying the immune response to SARS-CoV-2, is where the repertoires were released. Samples were obtained from the ongoing ImmuneRACE study (first 160 participants) and from over 1,000 subjects provided by 6 global collaborators. Where HLA class I and class II types were available, the types were taken from metadata supplied by the sample provider, not from assay-based typing. The sample metadata nearly always contained a de-identified subject ID, COVID-19 status, age in years and sex.

The V and J ends are trimmed by 1 base and 3 bases, leaving 6 bases between them. Its CDR3 holds 13 amino acids, cysteine through phenylalanine. The DNA shown is the 39-base CDR3, in frame from base 1. Regarding this clone: Its binding antigen is unknown. Per-nucleotide qualities are absent, and no much larger clonotype sits a single base away.

General findings and caveats noted by the study authors: Clinical and demographic metadata were provided uncurated, with the amount varying by source and participant.

The immunoSEQ Assay, a bias-controlled multiplex PCR, was used to amplify TCRbeta CDR3 regions from genomic DNA. The authors' pipeline ran thus. The number of nucleated cells in each sample was estimated by amplification of reference gene primers within the assay. To quantify the absolute abundance of each unique TCRbeta CDR3 rearrangement, sequence reads were collapsed and filtered. Productive Simpson clonality was computed per sample as the square root of Simpson's diversity index over productive rearrangements. The table was pulled from immuneACCESS by TCRdb, which kept in-frame rearrangements only. Such tables lose some clones; where checked, under half of the loss comes from unresolved V genes, and the rest has no known cause. V and J calls and clone size follow that table, whereas D and trimming were derived from the DNA. In all, the sample holds about 280,000 clones, and about 88% of those were seen once. Around 10% of the sample comes from the top ten.

One collaborating source in Seattle enrolled patients during active infection and followed them longitudinally through the course of disease. Collaborating institutions collected whole blood in K2EDTA tubes following their own protocols. For TCRbeta analysis, collaborator samples were shipped as frozen whole blood, as isolated PBMCs, or as DNA extracted from either sample type. Sequencing used peripheral blood. This clonotype originated in a woman aged 25 to 45 with COVID-19, enrolled during active disease. The chain is made from TRBV12-3 or TRBV12-4 and TRBJ1-1; the D gene remains uncertain. Read as DNA, the sequence is TGTGCCAGCAGTTTAGGGCAGGACACTGAAGCTTTCTTT. Its translation reads: CASSLGQDTEAFF.